This entry lists 5 T cell receptor beta chains sequenced from one sample in a study of vaccination and CD4 T cells after COVID-19. These receptors have no known antigen. Treatment denoted: approximately nine-day PBMC culture with coronavirus spike peptide pools or control peptides (ViraFEST assay). At the Johns Hopkins FTIC core, DNA taken from cultured CD4+ T cells was sequenced by way of the Oncomine TCR Beta short-read assay. TCRdb called the PCR reads again in MiXCR, with one record for every CDR3 protein. Among around 19,000 distinct CDR3 sequences listed, around 43% were seen once. The sequencing input was CD4+ T cells from blood, cultured in vitro. All receptors come from a human donor who had recovered from COVID-19.

The CDR3 nucleotides are TGTGCCAGTAGTATTACCTTAGGGGGCTCCTACGAGCAGTACTTC. Encoded protein: CASSITLGGSYEQYF. The J gene is TRBJ2-7, the V gene TRBV19, with D possibly TRBD1 on 6 matching bases. The CDR3 is 15 amino acids. Trimming removed 3 bases from V and 0 bases from J, with 12 bases in between. The V gene's germline CDR1 is LNHDA and CDR2 SQIVND (reference sequence).

This sequence joins TRBV27 and TRBJ1-4; TRBD1 is a possible D gene (6 bases). This CDR3 region has 15 residues. CDR1 MNHEY and CDR2 SMNVEV come from the germline V gene (reference sequence). The V end lost 5 bases, the J end lost 3 bases, and 13 bases lay between the germline ends. The DNA for the CDR3 is TGTGCCAGCAGTCCTACAGGGCGGGCTAATGAAAAACTGTTTTTT. The encoded protein is CASSPTGRANEKLFF.

J is TRBJ1-2 and V is TRBV5-1, with 8 bases aligning to TRBD1. The trim removed 4 bases at V and 2 bases at J, leaving 10 bases unmatched. The CDR3 sequence is 16 residues long. Per the germline V gene, CDR1 is SGHRS and CDR2 is YFSETQ. Here the CDR3 DNA reads TGCGCCAGCAGCCGGACAGGGTCTGGAACGAACTATGGCTACACCTTC. Translating gives CASSRTGSGTNYGYTF.

This CDR3 is CASSYSIGPGRETQYF. CDR3 in DNA: TGTGCCAGCAGTTACTCGATTGGCCCCGGGCGGGAGACCCAGTACTTC. The J gene is TRBJ2-5, the V gene TRBV6-2 or TRBV6-3; D uncertain. This CDR3 is built from 16 residues. Trimming pared 0 bases from V and 5 bases from J, leaving 16 bases between. Germline lookup yields CDR1 MNHEY and CDR2 SVGEGT.

This chain links TRBV27 with TRBJ2-1; D uncertain. CDR1 and CDR2 from the germline V gene are MNHEY and SMNVEV (reference sequence). CDR3 length: 13 amino acids. The V end lost 4 bases, the J end lost 0 bases, and 4 bases lay between the germline ends. Written as DNA, the CDR3 is TGTGCCAGCAGTTACTACTCCTACAATGAGCAGTTCTTC. Protein: CASSYYSYNEQFF.